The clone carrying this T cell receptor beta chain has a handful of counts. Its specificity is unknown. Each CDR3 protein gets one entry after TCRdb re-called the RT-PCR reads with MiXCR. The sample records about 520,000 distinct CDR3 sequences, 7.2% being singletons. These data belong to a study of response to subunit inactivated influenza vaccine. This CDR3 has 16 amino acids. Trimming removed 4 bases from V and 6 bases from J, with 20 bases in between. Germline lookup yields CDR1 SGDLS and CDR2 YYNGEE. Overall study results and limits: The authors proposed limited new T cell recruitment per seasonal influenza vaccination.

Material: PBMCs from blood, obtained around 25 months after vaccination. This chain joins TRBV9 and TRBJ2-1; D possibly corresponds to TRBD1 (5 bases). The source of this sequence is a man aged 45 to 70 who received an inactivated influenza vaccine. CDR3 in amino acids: CASSSSRGKLSNEQFF. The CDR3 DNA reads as TGTGCCAGCAGCTCGTCTAGGGGTAAGCTCTCCAATGAGCAGTTCTTC.